The entry below gives a single TCR beta chain sequence along with its context. This clonotype has more than one count but fewer than ten. The antigen it binds to is not known. Base quality data are lacking; no much larger clone is found one base away. PBMCs were isolated by Ficoll-Paque density gradient centrifugation. This specimen comes from a study of T-cell memory formation after mild COVID-19 (dated by TCRdb to the early 2020s). About the full investigation: TCR sequence clusters from the two donors were found to be largely donor specific. T-cell clones expanding and contracting after mild COVID-19 in a couple of donors were tracked by longitudinal TCRalpha and TCRbeta repertoire sequencing. The cohort comprised two young, previously healthy adult volunteers, one female and one male. Study-wide conclusions, independent of this receptor: Contracting CD4+ clones turned up mainly in the CM and EM memory subsets, whereas EMRA was where CD8+ clones were enriched. The study covered only two mild cases, and larger cohorts including severe cases with pre-infection samples were considered necessary. Clones contracting from day 15 to 85 had balanced CD4/CD8 phenotypes, while a second wave expanding from day 15 to 37 was biased towards CD4+. Some responding clones were detected in pre-infection memory, which suggested that pre-existing cross-reactive memory T cells had joined the SARS-CoV-2 response. Whether the second-wave clones peaking on day 37 were SARS-CoV-2 specific was not confirmed.

The sequencing machine was an Illumina NovaSeq 6000. cDNA libraries for TCRalpha and TCRbeta were prepared by 5'RACE using constant-segment primers, with sample barcodes and unique molecular identifiers added. RNA was extracted from every sample with Trizol reagent. Amplification of the libraries took two PCR steps, and the second step added a second sample barcode plus Illumina TruSeq adapters. Sequencing of libraries was performed on an Illumina NovaSeq with 2 x 150 bp paired-end reads. In the source study's methods: Reads were demultiplexed and collapsed into UMI-guided consensus sequences with migec v1.2.7. Using mixcr v2.1.11, UMI consensuses were aligned to TRA and TRB V and J templates and then assembled into clonotypes. A clonotype was counted as expanded or contracted only when both edgeR and NoisET called the clonotype significant, with the noise models trained on biological replicates. For edgeR calls, a false discovery rate-adjusted p below 0.01 and a log2 fold-change threshold of 1 were applied. As an exploratory analysis of dynamics, max-normalized trajectories of the 1000 most abundant clonotypes were examined by PCA with hierarchical clustering. Each responding clone was given a CD4 or CD8 phenotype based on the CD4+ and CD8+ repertoires, which had been sequenced separately. Using fastp trimming at Q25 and MiXCR clonotype assembly, TCRdb reanalyzed the public sequencing data and kept in-frame beta chains. Each CDR3 protein gets just one entry, which takes the most common genes and DNA from the rows behind it. The V and J calls come from TCRdb's annotation, not from the publication. In this sample the table shows 560,000 or so distinct CDR3 sequences, 17% of which occur a single time. Of the sample, roughly 8.2% falls within the top ten clones.

The sequenced sample was PBMCs or a T cell subset sorted from them (not recorded which). This TCR came from an adult woman who had mild COVID-19 (a few samples of this study predate the infection). The sample titles of this study are shuffled in the database, so cell type and time point are left out; the donor was told from shared clones.

The CDR3 reads CASTRDVHRSLFNEQFF. The nucleotides are TGTGCCAGCACCAGGGACGTCCATCGCTCCCTCTTCAATGAGCAGTTCTTC. The chain was built from TRBV7-2 and TRBJ2-1, with a tentative D call of TRBD1 or TRBD2, each matching 5 bases. V sheds 7 bases and J sheds 6 bases, leaving 25 bases between their ends. CDR1 is given as SGHTA and CDR2 as FQGNSA, both from the germline V gene. The CDR3, cysteine through phenylalanine, is 17 amino acids long. Only CDR3 DNA remains: 51 bases, in frame from the first base.